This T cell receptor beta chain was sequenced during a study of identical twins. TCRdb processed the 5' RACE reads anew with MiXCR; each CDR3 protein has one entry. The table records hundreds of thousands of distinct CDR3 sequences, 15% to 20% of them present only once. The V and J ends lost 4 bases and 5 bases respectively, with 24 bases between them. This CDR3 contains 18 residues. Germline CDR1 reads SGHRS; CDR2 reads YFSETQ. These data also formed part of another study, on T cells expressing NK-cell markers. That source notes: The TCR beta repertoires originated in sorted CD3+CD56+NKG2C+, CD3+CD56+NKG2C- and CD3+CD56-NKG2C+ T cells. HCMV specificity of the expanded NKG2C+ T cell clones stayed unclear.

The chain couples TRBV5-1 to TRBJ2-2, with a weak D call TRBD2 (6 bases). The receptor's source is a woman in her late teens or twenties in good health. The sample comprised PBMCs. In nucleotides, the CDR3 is TGCGCCAGCAGCCAACGACGGGCGGGGATGGGACGAACCGGGGAGCTGTTTTTT. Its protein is CASSQRRAGMGRTGELFF.